Described below is a single T cell receptor (beta chain) sequence and its context. Its specificity is not known. Blood RNA was derived from unsorted whole blood, and germline DNA was extracted too. Trimming took 5 bases from V and 4 from J, leaving 15 bases between them. The CDR3 loop spans 14 amino acids. Germline CDR1 SEHNR, CDR2 FQNEAQ (reference sequence). This specimen belongs to a study of tumor-infiltrating lymphocytes in primary liver carcinoma. Study-wide background: Each participant had primary liver carcinoma, and surgical resection was the treatment.

General study findings and limits: Tumor tissue displayed a significantly greater top-250-clone fraction than blood (p = 0.039).

The template, roughly 0.45 ug total RNA, yielded TCR beta cDNA made with a constant-region primer. What produced the TCR beta libraries was three nested multiplex PCR rounds using slightly modified ARM-PCR. The first two PCR rounds, approximately 11 cycles each, used TRBV1-TRBV30 forward primers and a C-beta reverse primer. TCRdb re-derived calls from the multiplex PCR reads in MiXCR, one entry per CDR3 protein. In the table there are 300,000 to 350,000 distinct CDR3 sequences, 65% of which are singletons. This chain links TRBV7-9 with TRBJ2-7, with no clear D. The receptor comes from a man aged 35-49 years with primary liver carcinoma and hepatitis B virus infection. Material: peripheral blood. The CDR3 DNA sequence: TGTGCCAGCAGCCCTCAAGAAGCCCAATACGAGCAGTACTTC. This sequence encodes CASSPQEAQYEQYF.